This T cell receptor (beta chain) was obtained from a study of shared clonotypes between healthy human individuals (dated by TCRdb to the early 2020s). About the full investigation: Three men and two women, aged 18 to 49 years, made up the cohort. Per donor, leukapheresis produced somewhere between about 0.85 and 8.9 billion PBMCs. To estimate repertoire size and how much clonotype sharing occurs between individuals, the study deeply sequenced the blood TCR repertoires of several healthy adults. To increase sequencing depth and limit assay-specific biases, different laboratories used diverse techniques to prepare libraries and sequence TCR repertoires. Broad study findings and their caveats: Sampling was limited to blood, and TCR repertoires in tissue likely differ from TCR repertoires in blood. The genetic and exposure-history diversity represented was limited by the small number of donors. Pairwise subsampling indicated that sequencing depth was expected to affect the degree of clonotype sharing among donors.

The CDR1 and CDR2 encoded by the germline V gene are MDHEN and SYDVKM. Spanning cysteine to phenylalanine, the CDR3 consists of 17 amino acids. Of the read, only the CDR3 DNA is kept; its 51 bases are in frame from base 1. Compared with germline, V lacks 7 bases and J lacks 5 bases; bases without a gene match: 16. TCR CDR3 regions were amplified from genomic DNA by multiplex PCR using the deep immunoSEQ assay. Extracted genomic DNA from each cell subset was spread evenly across all wells of several immunoSEQ 96-well plates, with each plate serving as a replicate. For unsorted PBMC, 250 to 350 ng genomic DNA, equal to roughly 32,000 T cell genomes, was loaded into each replicate PCR. Ten immunoSEQ deep assay plates were used to sequence unsorted PBMC genomic DNA. The purified libraries were quantified using a Qubit 3.0 fluorometer, sized with a Bioanalyzer 2100, and then quantified again using the KAPA Library Quantification kit. Every immunoSEQ 96-well plate was sequenced on a dedicated single-read 150-cycle Illumina NextSeq 550 flow cell. As for the original processing: The immunoSEQ output contained only junctional sequences without quality scores, so filtering could not match that applied to full-length reads. To assign V/J genes and CDR3, sequences were annotated against IMGT germline references using PyIR, a Python wrapper for IgBLAST v1.9. Reads with weak V/J assignments (E-value above 1e-6), missing CDR3, stop codons, out-of-frame junctions, or ambiguous translated residues were removed. A V3J clonotype was defined by an identical inferred V gene, J gene, and CDR3 amino acid sequence. To compute the percentage overlap between repertoires, the number of shared unique clonotypes was divided by the size of the smaller repertoire. Richness of each repertoire was evaluated using RTK rarefaction, the Chao1 estimator, and Recon v2.1 estimates of unobserved clonotypes. TCRdb took over this immuneACCESS table, retaining in-frame rearrangements with V and J assigned. Such tables are incomplete; in checked studies, under half of the missing clones stem from an unresolved V gene, and the remainder is unexplained. V, J and clone size derive from that table, while D and trimming were established from the DNA sequence. The sample data list over 95,000 clones, and 40% to 55% of these were observed just once. Clones ranked in the top ten supply more than 12% of the sample.

This clone was observed many times. Its specific antigen is unknown. Base qualities were left out, and no much larger clone turns up one base away. The donors were healthy, HIV-negative adults with no recently reported acute infections or vaccinations. Only Caucasian adults living in Nashville, Tennessee, USA were represented among the donors. For unsorted samples, about 90 million PBMCs were counted and genomic DNA was extracted with the QIAamp DNA Blood Mini kit. Blood was collected by leukapheresis, and PBMCs were isolated by Ficoll-Histopaque density gradient centrifugation and then cryopreserved in liquid nitrogen vapor phase.

In this chain, TRBV28 is recombined with TRBJ1-5; TRBD1 aligns with 8 central bases. Sample: PBMCs. The receptor's source is a woman in her thirties or forties in good health. Some clones in this sample may be carry-over from other donors' samples. The CDR3: CASMDRAGYRLHQPQHF. The DNA is TGTGCCAGCATGGACAGGGCGGGGTATCGGTTACATCAGCCCCAGCATTTT.